This T cell receptor (beta chain) was sequenced for a study of T cells in localized non-small cell lung cancer. Study conclusions and caveats: Heterogeneity remains possible because sequencing was limited to only one tumor region. Uninvolved neighboring lung showed the greatest T cell clonality, exceeding tumor. A median about 62 of the top 100 tumor clones appeared in adjacent lung.

The CDR3 length is 14 residues. V shed 5 bases and J shed 7 bases, with 17 bases lying between them. Germline CDR1 MDHEN, CDR2 SYDVKM. As concerns this clone: The target antigen is unknown.

Using immunoSEQ multiplex PCR, the repertoire was profiled, and TCRdb retains in-frame clones only, with some absent. The data hold almost 65,000 clones, with 75% to 90% observed a single time. This clonotype was obtained from a woman aged 35-75 years with stage I lung adenocarcinoma. This sequence joins TRBV28 and TRBJ2-5, with D tentatively TRBD2 (6 bases). The sequencing used peripheral blood, collected before any cancer treatment. Here the CDR3 reads CASSGWARGWTQYF. The CDR3 coding sequence is TGTGCCAGCAGTGGATGGGCCCGGGGGTGGACCCAGTACTTC.